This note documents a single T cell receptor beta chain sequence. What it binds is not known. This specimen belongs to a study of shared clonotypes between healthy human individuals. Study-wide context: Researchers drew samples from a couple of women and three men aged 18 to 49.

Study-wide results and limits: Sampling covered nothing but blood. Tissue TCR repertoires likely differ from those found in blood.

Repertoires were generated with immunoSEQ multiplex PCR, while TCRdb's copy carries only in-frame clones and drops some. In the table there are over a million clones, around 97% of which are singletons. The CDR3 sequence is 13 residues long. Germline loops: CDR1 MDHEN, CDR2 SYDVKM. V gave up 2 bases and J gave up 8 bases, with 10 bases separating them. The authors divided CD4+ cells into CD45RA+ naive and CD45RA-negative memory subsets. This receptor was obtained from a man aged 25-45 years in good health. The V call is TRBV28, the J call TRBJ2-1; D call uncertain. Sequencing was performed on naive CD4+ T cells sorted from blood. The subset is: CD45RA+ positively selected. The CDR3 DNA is TGTGCCAGCAGTTTAGCCCCGACGGATGAGCAGTTCTTC. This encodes CASSLAPTDEQFF.